The 26 T cell receptor beta chains reported below all come from one sample, sequenced in a study of beta chain features in type 1 diabetes. Every isolated RNA sample was fully reverse transcribed, so sequencing captured expressed TCRB transcripts. This table comes from immunoSEQ multiplex PCR, and its TCRdb copy is limited to in-frame clones, with some not included. The repertoire holds hundreds of thousands of clones, with about a sixth as singletons. Material: naive CD4+ T cells from blood. These receptor sequences come from a man between 18 and 35 years old in good health.

There are a few counts of this clone. The V call is TRBV19, the J call TRBJ1-2; 8 bases match TRBD1. CDR1 is LNHDA, CDR2 SQIVND, per germline (reference sequence). This CDR3 region has 13 residues. Trimming cost V 7 bases and J 4 bases; bases outside gene matches: 5. CDR3 bases: TGTGCCAGTACTAAGACAGGGGTCTATGGCTACACCTTC. This codes for CASTKTGVYGYTF.

This chain uses TRBV2 with TRBJ2-7; possibly TRBD2 for D (5 bases). With 5 bases removed from V and 4 bases from J, the gap between germline ends came to 18 bases. This CDR3 has 15 residues. Germline values: CDR1 SNHLY, CDR2 FYNNEI. In nucleotides, the CDR3 is TGTGCCAGCAGTTCAGAGGGTTCCTTCTTGTACGAGCAGTACTTC. It encodes CASSSEGSFLYEQYF.

This chain connects TRBV9 to TRBJ1-2; D is uncertain. V lost 0 bases and J 7 bases, leaving 7 bases between the germline ends. Looked up from germline, CDR1 is SGDLS and CDR2 is YYNGEE. The CDR3 has 12 residues. DNA of the CDR3: TGTGCCAGCAGCGTAGTCACCGGTGGCTACACCTTC. Protein: CASSVVTGGYTF.

This clone was detected only a few times. V gene TRBV29-1 combines with J gene TRBJ2-5; D may correspond to TRBD1 or TRBD2 (5 bases each). Germline CDR1 is SQVTM and CDR2 is ANQGSEA. V was cut by 4 bases and J by 5 bases, with 14 bases left in between. The CDR3 sequence is 13 residues long. The DNA for the CDR3 is TGCAGCGTTGGTTGGGGCGGGCAGGAGACCCAGTACTTC. Translated: CSVGWGGQETQYF.

The rearrangement joins TRBV2 to TRBJ1-2; TRBD1 aligns across 9 bases. The CDR3 spans 14 residues. Germline trimming cut 4 bases from V and 3 bases from J; bases unmatched to any gene: 3. The germline CDR1 and CDR2 sequences are SNHLY and FYNNEI. CDR3 sequence: CASSVDRGDYGYTF. The DNA of the CDR3 is TGTGCCAGCAGTGTGGACAGGGGAGACTATGGCTACACCTTC.

The J gene is TRBJ2-1, the V gene TRBV29-1, with 11 positions matching TRBD1. This CDR3 has 15 amino acids. Germline V CDR1 and CDR2: SQVTM, ANQGSEA. The trim removed 3 bases at V and 0 bases at J, leaving 1 base unmatched. The CDR3 sequence is CSVEGQGGSYNEQFF. The CDR3 DNA is TGCAGCGTTGAGGGACAGGGGGGCTCCTACAATGAGCAGTTCTTC.

This clone was detected only a few times. The chain uses TRBV7-8 and TRBJ2-7, with TRBD1 as a possible D gene (6 bases). Germline CDR1 and CDR2: SGHVS and FQNEAQ. Trimming took off 1 base at V and 3 bases at J, with 13 bases between the two ends. This CDR3 is built from 15 residues. CDR3 protein: CASSLDRQAFYEQYF. CDR3 coding DNA: TGTGCCAGCAGCTTAGACAGACAGGCTTTCTACGAGCAGTACTTC. The full variable domain, completed using reference TRBV7-8 and TRBJ2-7, is GAGVSQSPRYKVAKRGQDVALRCDPISGHVSLFWYQQALGQGPEFLTYFQNEAQLDKSGLPSDRFFAERPEGSVSTLKIQRTQQEDSAVYLCASSLDRQAFYEQYFGPGTRLTVT.

This clone has only a few counts. The chain joins TRBV7-6 to TRBJ2-3; TRBD2 aligns across 13 bases. V lost 5 bases to trimming and J lost 1 base; unmatched junction nucleotides: 9. The CDR3 totals 18 residues. CDR1 and CDR2 from the germline V gene are SGHVS and FNYEAQ. CDR3 bases: TGTGCCAGCAGCCCGGGACTAGCGGGGACGACAGGCACAGATACGCAGTATTTT. Translation: CASSPGLAGTTGTDTQYF.

This clone has only a few counts. This rearrangement joins TRBV10-3 to TRBJ1-1; 7 nucleotides match TRBD1. CDR1 and CDR2 from the germline V gene are ENHRY and SYGVKD. This CDR3 contains 12 residues. Germline trimming cut 6 bases from V and 7 bases from J; bases unmatched to any gene: 5. The CDR3 spells CAISPTGDEAFF. The DNA for the CDR3 is TGTGCCATCAGCCCTACAGGGGATGAAGCTTTCTTT.

The chain is built from TRBV4-1 and TRBJ2-1, with 12 bases aligning to TRBD2. The CDR3 totals 15 residues. The V and J ends lost 4 bases and 6 bases, in that order; junction bases with no gene match: 4. Per germline, CDR1 MGHRA and CDR2 YSYEKL. The CDR3: CASSLLAGGGNEQFF. In nucleotides, the CDR3 is TGCGCCAGCAGCCTTCTAGCGGGAGGGGGCAATGAGCAGTTCTTC.

The DNA for the CDR3 is TGTGCCAGCAGTATAAAAGGTAGTGGTGGACAGTATTTT. This gives the protein CASSIKGSGGQYF. The V gene is TRBV2, the J gene TRBJ2-3; D gene ambiguous. V lost 5 bases and J 12 bases, leaving 18 bases between the germline ends. This CDR3 has 13 residues. The germline gives CDR1 SNHLY, CDR2 FYNNEI.

This clone has just a few counts. CDR3 DNA sequence: TGTGCCAGCACCGGGGTAGGCACAGATACGCAGTATTTT. Translated, it gives CASTGVGTDTQYF. The V call is TRBV10-3, the J call TRBJ2-3, with D possibly TRBD2 on 5 matching bases. From germline, CDR1 is ENHRY and CDR2 SYGVKD. Trimming took off 10 bases at V and 1 base at J, with 12 bases between the two ends. This CDR3 has 13 residues.

This clone showed up just a few times. The chain recombines TRBV9 with TRBJ2-1; unclear D gene. Germline V CDR1 and CDR2: SGDLS, YYNGEE. The V end was cut by 6 bases, the J end by 2 bases, with 9 bases between. The CDR3 runs to 13 residues. DNA for the CDR3: TGTGCCAGCAACACCGGACCCTACAATGAGCAGTTCTTC. This translates into CASNTGPYNEQFF.

The chain couples TRBV9 to TRBJ2-2, with 11 bases fitting TRBD2. CDR1 is SGDLS, CDR2 YYNGEE, per germline. The CDR3 spans 20 residues. J lost 1 base, V lost 2 bases, and 13 bases had no gene match. The CDR3 nucleotides read TGTGCCAGCAGCGTCAGGTTCCTCGGACTAGCGGGCAAGAACACCGGGGAGCTGTTTTTT. It codes for CASSVRFLGLAGKNTGELFF.

This clone has just a few counts. This rearrangement joins TRBV18 to TRBJ1-2; 8 bases fit TRBD1. The V and J ends lost 3 bases and 4 bases, in that order; junction bases with no gene match: 4. The CDR3 contains 14 residues. The germline gives CDR1 KGHSH, CDR2 LQKENI. CDR3 amino acids: CASSPNGQGYGYTF. The CDR3 DNA reads as TGTGCCAGCTCACCGAACGGACAGGGCTATGGCTACACCTTC.

The chain combines TRBV7-6 with TRBJ1-4; no clear D gene. Germline V gene sequence: CDR1 SGHVS, CDR2 FNYEAQ. This CDR3 comprises 18 residues. Trimming removed 5 bases from V and 5 bases from J, with 24 bases in between. The CDR3 loop is CASSPIPLGREGNEKLFF. In DNA form, the CDR3 reads TGTGCCAGCAGCCCCATCCCCCTGGGGAGGGAGGGAAATGAAAAACTGTTTTTT.

This clone was picked up a small number of times. The gene calls are TRBV25-1 and TRBJ2-7, with D perhaps given as TRBD1 or TRBD2 (6 bases each). The V end lost 5 bases, the J end lost 4 bases, and 12 bases lay between the germline ends. The CDR3 is 13 amino acids. Germline CDR1 MGHDK, CDR2 SYGVNS. The DNA of the CDR3 is TGTGCCAGCAGTACCGGGGGCGGGTACGAGCAGTACTTC. This translates into CASSTGGGYEQYF.

The chain is built from TRBV20-1 and TRBJ1-2, with D possibly TRBD1 on 5 matching bases. The V and J ends lost 6 bases and 7 bases respectively, with 12 bases between them. Germline V gene data show CDR1 as DFQATT and CDR2 as SNEGSKA (reference sequence). The CDR3 has 11 amino acids. The DNA of the CDR3 is TGCAGTGCCAGGGCTACGGGTGGCTACACCTTC. Residues: CSARATGGYTF.

This clone was seen a few times. The rearrangement uses TRBV28 and TRBJ2-5; D is undetermined. The V gene lost 3 bases and the J gene lost 8 bases, with 16 bases spanning the gap. The CDR3 covers 14 residues. The V gene's germline CDR1 is MDHEN and CDR2 SYDVKM. CDR3 amino acids: CASSFLGSRRTQYF. The CDR3 coding sequence is TGTGCCAGCAGTTTTCTTGGCAGCAGGCGAACCCAGTACTTC.

This clone was observed a few times. V gene TRBV19 combines with J gene TRBJ2-3, with D perhaps TRBD1 (6 bases). Germline values: CDR1 LNHDA, CDR2 SQIVND (reference sequence). CDR3 length equals 14 residues. The V and J ends lost 6 bases and 2 bases respectively, with 12 bases between them. The CDR3 region has the DNA TGTGCCAGTAGACAGGGTTATCTCACAGATACGCAGTATTTT. It yields the protein CASRQGYLTDTQYF.

A few counts support this clone. The chain employs TRBV10-3 and TRBJ2-3; 9 bases agree with TRBD1. The CDR3 sequence is 15 residues long. Per germline, CDR1 ENHRY and CDR2 SYGVKD. Trimming took 5 bases from V and 3 from J; bases not matched to a gene: 6. The CDR3 coding sequence is TGTGCCATCAGTAAGGGACAGGGTTCTACAGATACGCAGTATTTT. The encoded protein is CAISKGQGSTDTQYF.

This clone was counted between two and nine times. Additional DNA sequences in this sample encode the identical CDR3. The chain employs TRBV18 and TRBJ2-3, with D possibly being TRBD2 (6 bases). Trimming shortened V by 3 bases and J by 6 bases, and 7 bases separated the two germline ends. CDR1 KGHSH and CDR2 LQKENI come from the germline V gene. This CDR3 is built from 12 residues. CDR3 region: CASSPAGDTQYF. CDR3 in DNA: TGTGCCAGCTCACCGGCGGGGGATACGCAGTATTTT.

J is TRBJ2-3 and V is TRBV9; 10 bases map to TRBD2. V lost 3 bases, J lost 2 bases, and 3 bases stayed unmatched. Germline CDR1 is SGDLS and CDR2 is YYNGEE. This CDR3 spans 15 amino acids. The CDR3 loop reads CASSGLAGVTDTQYF. In DNA form, the CDR3 reads TGTGCCAGCAGCGGGCTAGCGGGAGTCACAGATACGCAGTATTTT.

This clone was counted a few times. The gene calls are TRBV18 and TRBJ2-6; no definite D call. Germline values: CDR1 KGHSH, CDR2 LQKENI. V lost 5 bases and J lost 1, with 9 bases in between. The CDR3 has 15 amino acids. The CDR3 region has the DNA TGTGCCAGCTCATCTATAGGGTCTGGGGCCAACGTCCTGACTTTC. This codes for CASSSIGSGANVLTF.

The chain's CDR3 is CAWSVQGVGEKLFF. DNA for the CDR3: TGTGCCTGGAGTGTACAGGGGGTGGGGGAAAAACTGTTTTTT. The genes are TRBV30 and TRBJ1-4; the match to TRBD1 covers 8 bases. The length of the CDR3 is 14 residues. V gave up 0 bases and J gave up 8 bases; unmatched junction bases: 5. Germline V lookup: CDR1 GTSNPN, CDR2 SVGIG (reference sequence).

With regard to this clone: This same CDR3 is encoded by further DNA sequences in the sample. The chain employs TRBV5-4 and TRBJ1-4; D is undetermined. V was pared by 0 bases and J by 0 bases, with 3 bases between. CDR3 length: 14 amino acids. Germline lookup yields CDR1 SGHNT and CDR2 YYREEE (reference sequence). This CDR3 reads CASSLGATNEKLFF. Here the CDR3 DNA reads TGTGCCAGCAGCTTGGGGGCAACTAATGAAAAACTGTTTTTT.